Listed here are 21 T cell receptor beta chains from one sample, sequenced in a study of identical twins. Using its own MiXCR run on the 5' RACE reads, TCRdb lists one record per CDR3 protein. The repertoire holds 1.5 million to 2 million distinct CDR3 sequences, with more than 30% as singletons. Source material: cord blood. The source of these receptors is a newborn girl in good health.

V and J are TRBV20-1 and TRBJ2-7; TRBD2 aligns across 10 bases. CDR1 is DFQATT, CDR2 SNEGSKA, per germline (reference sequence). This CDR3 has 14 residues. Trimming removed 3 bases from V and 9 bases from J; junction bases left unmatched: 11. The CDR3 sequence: CSASTASGRGMQYF. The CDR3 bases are TGCAGTGCTAGCACAGCTAGCGGGAGAGGAATGCAGTACTTC.

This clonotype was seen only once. CDR3 DNA: TGCAGTGCTAGAGTTCTGGGACGAGGGAGACCCTACGAGCAGTACTTC. It is translated as CSARVLGRGRPYEQYF. The chain uses TRBV20-1 and TRBJ2-7; D assignment may be TRBD1 or TRBD2 (5 bases each). The ends were cut back, 1 base at V and 2 bases at J, with 18 bases in the middle. CDR3 size: 16 residues. The germline V gene encodes CDR1 DFQATT and CDR2 SNEGSKA (reference sequence).

CDR3 nucleotide sequence: TGTGCCAGCAGTTTATGGGCCCGACGAGAGACCCAGTACTTC. The encoded protein is CASSLWARRETQYF. The chain carries TRBV12-3 or TRBV12-4 and TRBJ2-7; D remains ambiguous. TRBJ2-5 matches the DNA end more closely, so the J call is doubtful. The length of the CDR3 is 14 residues.

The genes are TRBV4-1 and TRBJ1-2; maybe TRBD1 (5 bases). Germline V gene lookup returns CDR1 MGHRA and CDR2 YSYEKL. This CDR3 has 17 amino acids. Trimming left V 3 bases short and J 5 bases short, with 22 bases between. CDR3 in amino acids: CASSHSTRGSGGYGYTF. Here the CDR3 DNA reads TGCGCCAGCAGCCACTCAACCCGAGGGTCGGGGGGATATGGCTACACCTTC.

CDR3 DNA sequence: TGCAGTGCTAGAGATAATGGGGCTAGCGGACACTCCTACGAGCAGTACTTC. Translated, it gives CSARDNGASGHSYEQYF. This chain joins TRBV20-1 and TRBJ2-7; 7 bases align to TRBD2. The junction had 11 bases not matched to a gene; V was cut back by 0 bases and J by 0 bases. CDR3 size: 17 residues. CDR1 DFQATT and CDR2 SNEGSKA come from the germline V gene (reference sequence).

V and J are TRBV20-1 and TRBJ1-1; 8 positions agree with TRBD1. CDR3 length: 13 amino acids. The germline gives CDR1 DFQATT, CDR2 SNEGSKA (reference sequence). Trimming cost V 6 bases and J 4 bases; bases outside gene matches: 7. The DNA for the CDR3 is TGCAGTGCGCGCATTACAGGGGGCACTGAAGCTTTCTTT. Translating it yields CSARITGGTEAFF.

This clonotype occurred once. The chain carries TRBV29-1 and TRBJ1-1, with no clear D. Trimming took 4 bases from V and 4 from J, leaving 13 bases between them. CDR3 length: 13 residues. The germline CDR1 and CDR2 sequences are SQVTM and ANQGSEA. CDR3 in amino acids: CSVGRTSGTEAFF. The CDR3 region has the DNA TGCAGCGTTGGACGGACTTCGGGCACTGAAGCTTTCTTT.

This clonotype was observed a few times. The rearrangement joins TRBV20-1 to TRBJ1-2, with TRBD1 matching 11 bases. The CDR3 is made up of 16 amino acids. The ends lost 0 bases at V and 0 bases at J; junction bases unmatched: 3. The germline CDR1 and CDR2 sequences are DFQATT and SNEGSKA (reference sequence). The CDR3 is CSARDRDRGANYGYTF. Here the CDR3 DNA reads TGCAGTGCTAGAGATCGGGACAGGGGGGCTAACTATGGCTACACCTTC.

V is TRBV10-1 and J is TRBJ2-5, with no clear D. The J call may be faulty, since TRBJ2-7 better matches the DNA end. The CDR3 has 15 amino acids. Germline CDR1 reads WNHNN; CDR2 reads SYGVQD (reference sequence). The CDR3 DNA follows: TGCGCCAGCACCTTCCTTCGGGCCCATTCCTACGAGCAGTACTTC. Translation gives CASTFLRAHSYEQYF.

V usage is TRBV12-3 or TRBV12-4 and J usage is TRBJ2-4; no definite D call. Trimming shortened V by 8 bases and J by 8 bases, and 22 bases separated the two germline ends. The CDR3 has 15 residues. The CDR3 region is CASGPGPRTLDIQYF. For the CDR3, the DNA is TGTGCCAGCGGACCCGGACCGCGAACTTTGGACATTCAGTACTTC.

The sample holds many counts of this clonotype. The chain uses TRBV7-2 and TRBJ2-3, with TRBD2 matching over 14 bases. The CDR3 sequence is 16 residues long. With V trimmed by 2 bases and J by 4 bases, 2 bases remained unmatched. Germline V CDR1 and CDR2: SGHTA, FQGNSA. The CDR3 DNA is TGTGCCAGCAGCTTAACGACTAGCGGGGGGGCAGATACGCAGTATTTT. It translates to CASSLTTSGGADTQYF.

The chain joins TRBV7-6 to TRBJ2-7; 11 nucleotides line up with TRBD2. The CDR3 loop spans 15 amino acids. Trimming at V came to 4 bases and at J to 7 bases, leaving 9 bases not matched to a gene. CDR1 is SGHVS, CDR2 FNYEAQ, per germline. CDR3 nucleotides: TGTGCCAGCAGCTCGGGACTAGCGGTTCCCGAGGAGCAGTACTTC. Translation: CASSSGLAVPEEQYF.

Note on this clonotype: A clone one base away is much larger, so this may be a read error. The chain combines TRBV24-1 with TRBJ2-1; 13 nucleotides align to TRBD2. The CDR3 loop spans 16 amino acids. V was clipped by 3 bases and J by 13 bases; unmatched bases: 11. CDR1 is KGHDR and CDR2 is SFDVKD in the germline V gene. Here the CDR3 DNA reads TGTGCCACCAGTGATCCGGGACTAGCGGGATTAGAGACCCAGTTCTTC. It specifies CATSDPGLAGLETQFF.

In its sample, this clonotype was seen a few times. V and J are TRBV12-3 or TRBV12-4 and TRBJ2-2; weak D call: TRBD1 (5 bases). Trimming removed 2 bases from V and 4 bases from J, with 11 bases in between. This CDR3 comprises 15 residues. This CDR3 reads CASSLSAGPTGELFF. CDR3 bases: TGTGCCAGCAGTTTATCAGCAGGGCCCACCGGGGAGCTGTTTTTT.

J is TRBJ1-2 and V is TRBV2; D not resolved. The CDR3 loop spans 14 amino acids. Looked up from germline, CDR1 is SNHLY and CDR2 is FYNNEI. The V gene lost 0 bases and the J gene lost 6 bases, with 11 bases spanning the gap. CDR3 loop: CASSEARNFHGYTF. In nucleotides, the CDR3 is TGTGCCAGCAGTGAAGCTCGGAACTTCCATGGCTACACCTTC.

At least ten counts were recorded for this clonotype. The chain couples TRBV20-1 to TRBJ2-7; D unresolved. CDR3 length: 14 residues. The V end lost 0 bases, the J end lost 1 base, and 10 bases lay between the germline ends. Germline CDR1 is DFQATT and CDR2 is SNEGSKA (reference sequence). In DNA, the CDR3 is TGCAGTGCTAGAGATGGGCAGCGTTCCTACGAGCAGTACTTC. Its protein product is CSARDGQRSYEQYF.

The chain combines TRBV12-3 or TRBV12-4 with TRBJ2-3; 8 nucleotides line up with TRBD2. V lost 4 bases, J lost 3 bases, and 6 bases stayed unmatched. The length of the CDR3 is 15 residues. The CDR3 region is CASSSSGGKTDTQYF. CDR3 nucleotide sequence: TGTGCCAGCAGTTCAAGCGGGGGTAAGACAGATACGCAGTATTTT.

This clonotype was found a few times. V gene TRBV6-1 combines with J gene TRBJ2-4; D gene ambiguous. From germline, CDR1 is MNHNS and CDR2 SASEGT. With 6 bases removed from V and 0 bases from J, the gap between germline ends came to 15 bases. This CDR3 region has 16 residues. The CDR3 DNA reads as TGTGCCAGCAGAGAACGTCGCCTCCTAGCCAAAAACATTCAGTACTTC. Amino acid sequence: CASRERRLLAKNIQYF.

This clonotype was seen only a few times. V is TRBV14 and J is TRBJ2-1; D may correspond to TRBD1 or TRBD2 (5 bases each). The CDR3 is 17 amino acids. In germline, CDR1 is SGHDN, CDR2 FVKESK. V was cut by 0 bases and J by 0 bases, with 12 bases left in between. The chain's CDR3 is CASSQDEGQGSYNEQFF. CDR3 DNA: TGTGCCAGCAGCCAAGACGAGGGGCAGGGCTCCTACAATGAGCAGTTCTTC.

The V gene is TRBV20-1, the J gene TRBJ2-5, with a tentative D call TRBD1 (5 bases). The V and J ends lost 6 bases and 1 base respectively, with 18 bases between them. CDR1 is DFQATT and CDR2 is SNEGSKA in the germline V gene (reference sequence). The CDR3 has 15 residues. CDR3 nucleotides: TGCAGTGCGCGAGGCAGGGTCCCCAGCCAAGAGACCCAGTACTTC. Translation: CSARGRVPSQETQYF.

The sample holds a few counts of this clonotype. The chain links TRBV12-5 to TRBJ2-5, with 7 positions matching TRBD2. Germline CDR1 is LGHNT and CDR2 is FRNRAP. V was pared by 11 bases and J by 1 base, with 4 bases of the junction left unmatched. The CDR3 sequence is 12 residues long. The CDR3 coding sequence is TGTGCTTGTAGCGGGCTCCAAGAGACCCAGTACTTC. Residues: CACSGLQETQYF.